Listed below are T cell receptor beta chains from one sample, sequenced in a study of beta chain features in type 1 diabetes. The data were produced by immunoSEQ multiplex PCR, yet TCRdb's version contains in-frame clones alone and is incomplete. Seen here are a few hundred thousand clones, 14% to 15% observed once, and the top ten hold approximately 0.015%. Sequenced sample: naive CD4+ T cells from blood. The source is a man between 18 and 29 years old with type 1 diabetes. The CDR3 runs from the conserved cysteine through the conserved F or W. Fields, in order: CDR3 DNA, CDR3 protein, clone size, D gene, V gene, J gene. The D gene is left open where the match is weak. Only part of the rows carry a size: once, few, many, or a class if the clone is expanded.

cdr3_nt: TGCGCCAGCAGCTTGGTTGGGGCCCCGGAGACCCAGTACTTC
cdr3_aa: CASSLVGAPETQYF
clone_size: -
d_call: -
v_call: TRBV5-1
j_call: TRBJ2-5

cdr3_nt: TGTGCCAGCAGCTTAACTAGCGGGAGCACCAAACTAGTCGATGAGCAGTTCTTC
cdr3_aa: CASSLTSGSTKLVDEQFF
clone_size: once
d_call: TRBD2
v_call: TRBV13
j_call: TRBJ2-1

cdr3_nt: TGTGCCAGTCAGGGACAGCCTAATGAAAAACTGTTTTTT
cdr3_aa: CASQGQPNEKLFF
clone_size: -
d_call: TRBD1
v_call: TRBV2
j_call: TRBJ1-4

cdr3_nt: TGCAGCGTTGGGACTAGCGGGAGCACAGATACGCAGTATTTT
cdr3_aa: CSVGTSGSTDTQYF
clone_size: -
d_call: TRBD2
v_call: TRBV29-1
j_call: TRBJ2-3

cdr3_nt: TGTGCCAGCAGCTCGACATTCTCTGGGGCCAACGTCCTGACTTTC
cdr3_aa: CASSSTFSGANVLTF
clone_size: -
d_call: -
v_call: TRBV7-9
j_call: TRBJ2-6

cdr3_nt: TGTGCCAGCTCCCTTATCGGGGACACAGATACGCAGTATTTT
cdr3_aa: CASSLIGDTDTQYF
clone_size: -
d_call: -
v_call: TRBV25-1
j_call: TRBJ2-3

cdr3_nt: TGTGCCAGCAGCCCTTCCCTACATGGCTACACCTTC
cdr3_aa: CASSPSLHGYTF
clone_size: -
d_call: -
v_call: TRBV9
j_call: TRBJ1-2

cdr3_nt: TGCGCCAGCAGCCAAGATCCTGGGCAGACCCAGTACTTC
cdr3_aa: CASSQDPGQTQYF
clone_size: -
d_call: -
v_call: TRBV4-3
j_call: TRBJ2-5

cdr3_nt: TGTGCCAGCAGTGTCGTCGGAGGTGACGAGCAGTACTTC
cdr3_aa: CASSVVGGDEQYF
clone_size: few
d_call: -
v_call: TRBV25-1
j_call: TRBJ2-7

cdr3_nt: TGTGCCAGCAGCCCAATTACAGGGGACACCGGGGAGCTGTTTTTT
cdr3_aa: CASSPITGDTGELFF
clone_size: -
d_call: TRBD1
v_call: TRBV11-2
j_call: TRBJ2-2

cdr3_nt: TGTGCCTGGAGTAGCACAGGGGATACGCAGTATTTT
cdr3_aa: CAWSSTGDTQYF
clone_size: few
d_call: -
v_call: TRBV30
j_call: TRBJ2-3

cdr3_nt: TGCGCCAGCAGCTTGGGGCAGGCGAGATACACAGATACGCAGTATTTT
cdr3_aa: CASSLGQARYTDTQYF
clone_size: -
d_call: -
v_call: TRBV5-1
j_call: TRBJ2-3

cdr3_nt: TGTGCCAGCTCCGGCGAGGGAGGAATGGGAAACACCATATATTTT
cdr3_aa: CASSGEGGMGNTIYF
clone_size: few
d_call: -
v_call: TRBV18
j_call: TRBJ1-3

cdr3_nt: TGTGCCAGCTCGCCCGGTGGCTCTGGGGCCAACGTCCTGACTTTC
cdr3_aa: CASSPGGSGANVLTF
clone_size: -
d_call: -
v_call: TRBV18
j_call: TRBJ2-6

cdr3_nt: TGTGCCAGCGGCCCTAGCGGATCCAAAAACATTCAGTACTTC
cdr3_aa: CASGPSGSKNIQYF
clone_size: few
d_call: TRBD2
v_call: TRBV7-2
j_call: TRBJ2-4

cdr3_nt: TGTGCCAGCAGCCCACGTGGGACACCACCCCCTTACTTC
cdr3_aa: CASSPRGTPPPYF
clone_size: -
d_call: -
v_call: TRBV7-2
j_call: TRBJ2-5

cdr3_nt: TGCGCCAGCAGCCCAGGACTAGCGGGGCGGGCCTACGAGCAGTACTTC
cdr3_aa: CASSPGLAGRAYEQYF
clone_size: -
d_call: TRBD2
v_call: TRBV5-1
j_call: TRBJ2-7

cdr3_nt: TGTGCCAGCAGCTTACGGGTAACTGAAGCTTTCTTT
cdr3_aa: CASSLRVTEAFF
clone_size: few
d_call: -
v_call: TRBV7-2
j_call: TRBJ1-1

cdr3_nt: TGTGCCAGCAGCTTTCGTGGGGCTGGCTACACCTTC
cdr3_aa: CASSFRGAGYTF
clone_size: few
d_call: -
v_call: TRBV7-2
j_call: TRBJ1-2

cdr3_nt: TGTGCCAGTAGTATATTCGCGGGACTTGCGGAGACCCAGTACTTC
cdr3_aa: CASSIFAGLAETQYF
clone_size: once
d_call: -
v_call: TRBV19
j_call: TRBJ2-5

cdr3_nt: TGTGCCTGGAGGGGACCTGGGGGGTTACCCCAGCATTTT
cdr3_aa: CAWRGPGGLPQHF
clone_size: -
d_call: -
v_call: TRBV30
j_call: TRBJ1-5

cdr3_nt: TGTGCCAGCAGCCGGGGGTCTACTGCGGGAGTTACAGATACGCAGTATTTT
cdr3_aa: CASSRGSTAGVTDTQYF
clone_size: few
d_call: TRBD2
v_call: TRBV7-9
j_call: TRBJ2-3

cdr3_nt: TGTGCCAGCAGACTCGGACAGGGGAATCAGCCCCAGCATTTT
cdr3_aa: CASRLGQGNQPQHF
clone_size: -
d_call: TRBD1
v_call: TRBV6-5
j_call: TRBJ1-5

cdr3_nt: TGTGCCAGTATCACAGGGAGCTCTGGGGCCAACGTCCTGACTTTC
cdr3_aa: CASITGSSGANVLTF
clone_size: few
d_call: -
v_call: TRBV19
j_call: TRBJ2-6

cdr3_nt: TGTGCCAGTAGTAACCGGGGCGGGGGGGCAGAGACCCAGTACTTC
cdr3_aa: CASSNRGGGAETQYF
clone_size: -
d_call: TRBD2
v_call: TRBV19
j_call: TRBJ2-5

cdr3_nt: TGTGCTAGTGGTTTGTCGGGACAGGGTCAAGAGACCCAGTACTTC
cdr3_aa: CASGLSGQGQETQYF
clone_size: few
d_call: TRBD1
v_call: TRBV12-5
j_call: TRBJ2-5

cdr3_nt: TGTGCCAGCAGTTACTCGACTTTGATAGATGAGCAGTTCTTC
cdr3_aa: CASSYSTLIDEQFF
clone_size: few
d_call: -
v_call: TRBV6-6
j_call: TRBJ2-1

cdr3_nt: TGTGCCAGCAGGGCGACAGGGAATGGCTACACCTTC
cdr3_aa: CASRATGNGYTF
clone_size: few
d_call: TRBD1
v_call: TRBV2
j_call: TRBJ1-2

cdr3_nt: TGTGCCAGCAGTTTGTTGGGACATCATCCTTTCTTT
cdr3_aa: CASSLLGHHPFF
clone_size: few
d_call: -
v_call: TRBV27
j_call: TRBJ1-1

cdr3_nt: TGCGCCAGCAGCAACAGACTAGCGGTCTACAATGAGCAGTTCTTC
cdr3_aa: CASSNRLAVYNEQFF
clone_size: few
d_call: TRBD2
v_call: TRBV5-1
j_call: TRBJ2-1

cdr3_nt: TGCGCCAGTTCTAGCGGGAGGCCGCAAGAGACCCAGTACTTC
cdr3_aa: CASSSGRPQETQYF
clone_size: few
d_call: TRBD2
v_call: TRBV10-2
j_call: TRBJ2-5

cdr3_nt: TGTGCCAGCAGGCGCGGAAGGGACTATTCTCCCAATCAGCCCCAGCATTTT
cdr3_aa: CASRRGRDYSPNQPQHF
clone_size: -
d_call: -
v_call: TRBV28
j_call: TRBJ1-5

cdr3_nt: TGTGCCTGGAGTTATCTAGCGGGAGGGCCCTACAATGAGCAGTTCTTC
cdr3_aa: CAWSYLAGGPYNEQFF
clone_size: few
d_call: TRBD2
v_call: TRBV30
j_call: TRBJ2-1

cdr3_nt: TGCAGCGTTGGGCCTAGGGGCAGCTCCTACGAGCAGTACTTC
cdr3_aa: CSVGPRGSSYEQYF
clone_size: -
d_call: -
v_call: TRBV29-1
j_call: TRBJ2-7

cdr3_nt: TGCGCCAGCAGAGGTAGCTCCAATGAGCAGTTCTTC
cdr3_aa: CASRGSSNEQFF
clone_size: -
d_call: -
v_call: TRBV5-1
j_call: TRBJ2-1

cdr3_nt: TGCGCCAGCAGCTCTGCTAGCGGGACATTGGATACGCAGTATTTT
cdr3_aa: CASSSASGTLDTQYF
clone_size: -
d_call: TRBD2
v_call: TRBV5-1
j_call: TRBJ2-3

cdr3_nt: TGTGCCAGCAGTTTATCAGGGATCTCCTACAATGAGCAGTTCTTC
cdr3_aa: CASSLSGISYNEQFF
clone_size: -
d_call: -
v_call: TRBV28
j_call: TRBJ2-1

cdr3_nt: TGTGCCAGCAGCCCGGAGGGGGCCGATACGCAGTATTTT
cdr3_aa: CASSPEGADTQYF
clone_size: few
d_call: -
v_call: TRBV5-6
j_call: TRBJ2-3

cdr3_nt: TGTGCCAGCAGCGGCCCCCGAGGCTCTGGGGCCAACGTCCTGACTTTC
cdr3_aa: CASSGPRGSGANVLTF
clone_size: few
d_call: -
v_call: TRBV9
j_call: TRBJ2-6

cdr3_nt: TGTGCCAGCTCACTTTCTTATACCGGGTCGAACTACGAGCAGTACTTC
cdr3_aa: CASSLSYTGSNYEQYF
clone_size: few
d_call: -
v_call: TRBV18
j_call: TRBJ2-7

cdr3_nt: TGTGCCAGCAGCTTTCCGGGACTCTTTACGCAGTTCTTC
cdr3_aa: CASSFPGLFTQFF
clone_size: few
d_call: -
v_call: TRBV7-2
j_call: TRBJ2-1

cdr3_nt: TGTGCCAGCAACCTAGCGGGAGGTTTAGGGGAGCTGTTTTTT
cdr3_aa: CASNLAGGLGELFF
clone_size: once
d_call: TRBD2
v_call: TRBV28
j_call: TRBJ2-2

cdr3_nt: TGCGCCAGCAGCTCAGGATCCACAGATACGCAGTATTTT
cdr3_aa: CASSSGSTDTQYF
clone_size: few
d_call: -
v_call: TRBV5-1
j_call: TRBJ2-3

cdr3_nt: TGTGCCAGCAGTTTTACTAGCGGGATAAGTGAGCAGTTCTTC
cdr3_aa: CASSFTSGISEQFF
clone_size: -
d_call: TRBD2
v_call: TRBV28
j_call: TRBJ2-1

cdr3_nt: TGCAGCGTGCAACAGGGGGTCAATCAGCCCCAGCATTTT
cdr3_aa: CSVQQGVNQPQHF
clone_size: -
d_call: TRBD1
v_call: TRBV29-1
j_call: TRBJ1-5

cdr3_nt: TGTGCCAGCACCAGCCAAGAGACCCAGTACTTC
cdr3_aa: CASTSQETQYF
clone_size: few
d_call: -
v_call: TRBV28
j_call: TRBJ2-5

cdr3_nt: TGCAGCGGTGGACAGGGCAATGAAAAACTGTTTTTT
cdr3_aa: CSGGQGNEKLFF
clone_size: few
d_call: TRBD1
v_call: TRBV29-1
j_call: TRBJ1-4

cdr3_nt: TGTGCCATCACCAAAACCGTCGGCGGCGAGCAGTACTTC
cdr3_aa: CAITKTVGGEQYF
clone_size: -
d_call: -
v_call: TRBV10-3
j_call: TRBJ2-7

cdr3_nt: TGTGCCAGCAGTGAAGATAGTTCTTACAATGAGCAGTTCTTC
cdr3_aa: CASSEDSSYNEQFF
clone_size: few
d_call: -
v_call: TRBV6-1
j_call: TRBJ2-1

cdr3_nt: TGTGCCAGCAGTGGGACAGAGAGATATGGCTACACCTTC
cdr3_aa: CASSGTERYGYTF
clone_size: -
d_call: -
v_call: TRBV2
j_call: TRBJ1-2

cdr3_nt: TGCGCCAGCAGCTTTGCTGCCAGTGAAGAGACCCAGTACTTC
cdr3_aa: CASSFAASEETQYF
clone_size: -
d_call: -
v_call: TRBV5-1
j_call: TRBJ2-5